What follows describes a single T cell receptor (beta chain). The antigen remains undetermined. Sequencing used immunoSEQ multiplex PCR; TCRdb keeps in-frame clones, though not all of them. The repertoire has approximately 450,000 clones, approximately 90% of them found once; the top ten carry 12%. Trimming shortened V by 3 bases and J by 8 bases, and 19 bases separated the two germline ends. This CDR3 is built from 15 residues. Per the germline V gene, CDR1 is SGHVS and CDR2 is FQNEAQ. This entry belongs to a study of Ad26.COV2.S vaccination and SARS-CoV-2 variants. About the research overall: The vaccine Ad26.COV2.S was put into the muscle once, or twice with 56 days between.

Study outcomes and limitations: Spike-specific TCR breadth was greater after Ad26.COV2.S than placebo. Analyses of TCR breadth and depth may have underestimated total T cell responses.

Treatment reported: about 20 received Ad26.COV2.S at low or high dose, single or two shots; a few received placebo; per-sample allocation not given. On day 63 after the first injection, vaccine and placebo recipients gave samples. Based in Boston, the donor was an adult of 18-55 years. This clonotype originated in a person between 18 and 65 years old who received the Ad26.COV2.S COVID-19 vaccine or a placebo. The input for sequencing was peripheral blood, taken in a trial of Ad26.COV2.S vaccine versus placebo. The V gene is TRBV7-8, the J gene TRBJ1-2, with D possibly TRBD1 on 6 matching bases. CDR3 in DNA: TGTGCCAGCAGCTTGCAGACAGGTCCGTGGGGAGGCTACACCTTC. The encoded protein is CASSLQTGPWGGYTF.